This T cell receptor beta chain was obtained from a study of T cells in localized non-small cell lung cancer. The study's findings and limits: The study found T cell clonality highest in uninvolved adjacent lung, above tumor. Heterogeneity is still possible, as just one tumor region was sequenced. Longer overall survival accompanied higher blood T cell density.

On this clone itself: Its antigen is currently unknown.

This CDR3 region has 14 residues. The germline CDR1 and CDR2 sequences are SGHNT and YENEEA. V shed 6 bases and J shed 0 bases, with 11 bases lying between them. Libraries were prepared by immunoSEQ multiplex PCR; TCRdb keeps only in-frame clonotypes and omits some of them. The table lists 1,300 to 1,500 clones, approximately 27% of them singletons, with 10% in the top ten. The genes are TRBV11-3 and TRBJ1-1, with TRBD1 as a possible D gene (6 bases). Source: normal lung tissue next to the tumor, taken before any cancer treatment. The sequence came from a male donor aged 60 or over with stage II lung adenocarcinoma. CDR3 region: CASSPGHLNTEAFF. CDR3 in DNA: TGTGCCAGCAGTCCGGGACACCTGAACACTGAAGCTTTCTTT. Complete variable domain (other parts from reference TRBV11-3 and TRBJ1-1): EAGVVQSPRYKIIEKKQPVAFWCNPISGHNTLYWYLQNLGQGPELLIRYENEEAVDDSQLPKDRFSAERLKGVDSTLKIQPAELGDSAVYLCASSPGHLNTEAFFGQGTRLTVV.